The present T cell receptor beta chain was sequenced within a study of cytomegalovirus exposure and HLA in healthy donors. Comments on this clone: Its cognate antigen is unknown.

Study-wide results and caveats: TCR beta V- and J-gene trimming, according to a later analysis, was linked to a missense DCLRE1C variant.

Both 60 Vbeta primers and 13 Jbeta primers went into the PCR. The protocol was immunoSEQ multiplex PCR, while the TCRdb copy is restricted to in-frame clones and leaves out a portion. The sample contains approximately 170,000 clones, 80% of which appear only once. Germline V gene lookup returns CDR1 MNHNS and CDR2 SASEGT. There are 15 residues in the CDR3. Trimming at V came to 7 bases and at J to 8 bases, leaving 12 bases not matched to a gene. The chain employs TRBV6-1 and TRBJ1-4, with 8 nucleotides matching TRBD1. The receptor's source is a male donor in good health and CMV-seronegative. Sequences were obtained from PBMCs. CDR3 nucleotides: TGTGCCAGCACACGAAACAGGGGGATAGGAGAAAAACTGTTTTTT. It yields the protein CASTRNRGIGEKLFF.